The next 8 T cell receptor beta chains were all read from a single sample in a study of identical twins. TCRdb ran MiXCR on the 5' RACE reads and lists one entry per CDR3 protein. The table shows about 160,000 distinct CDR3 sequences, with roughly 3.5% occurring only once. The sample consisted of memory T cells sorted from blood. The receptors originated from a man between 18 and 35 years old in good health.

This clonotype was counted at least ten times. The chain is built from TRBV4-1 and TRBJ1-3; no definite D call. Germline V gives CDR1 MGHRA, CDR2 YSYEKL. The CDR3 has 15 amino acids. Trimming shortened V by 0 bases and J by 0 bases, and 6 bases separated the two germline ends. As DNA, the CDR3 is TGCGCCAGCAGCCAAGATGGAGGCTCTGGAAACACCATATATTTT. Translating gives CASSQDGGSGNTIYF.

This clonotype was seen at least ten times. The chain links TRBV9 to TRBJ2-7; 8 nucleotides line up with TRBD2. The CDR3 covers 14 residues. Germline CDR1 SGDLS, CDR2 YYNGEE. Trimming removed 2 bases from V and 5 bases from J; junction bases left unmatched: 6. In nucleotides, the CDR3 is TGTGCCAGCAGCGTTACGGGAGGGCCAAACGAGCAGTACTTC. Protein: CASSVTGGPNEQYF. Filled out from reference TRBV9 and TRBJ2-7, the complete variable domain reads DSGVTQTPKHLITATGQRVTLRCSPRSGDLSVYWYQQSLDQGLQFLIQYYNGEERAKGNILERFSAQQFPDLHSELNLSSLELGDSALYFCASSVTGGPNEQYFGPGTRLTVT.

The table lists this clonotype with many counts. V gene TRBV18 combines with J gene TRBJ2-5; either TRBD1 or TRBD2 may supply D (5 bases each). Germline V gives CDR1 KGHSH, CDR2 LQKENI. Trimming pared 3 bases from V and 3 bases from J, leaving 11 bases between. The CDR3 extends over 14 amino acids. CDR3 protein: CASSPRGSKETQYF. Written as DNA, the CDR3 is TGTGCCAGCTCACCCCGGGGCTCCAAAGAGACCCAGTACTTC.

Many counts were recorded for this clonotype. This chain joins TRBV6-4 and TRBJ2-2, with TRBD2 identical over 10 bases. The germline gives CDR1 MRHNA, CDR2 SNTAGT. The CDR3 is 15 amino acids. V was clipped by 6 bases and J by 7 bases; unmatched bases: 8. The CDR3 loop is CASSLLAGAVGELFF. The CDR3 DNA sequence: TGTGCCAGCAGCCTTCTAGCGGGAGCCGTCGGGGAGCTGTTTTTT.

This clonotype was detected many times. The chain couples TRBV5-1 to TRBJ2-3, with D uncertain. This CDR3 spans 14 amino acids. Trimming left V 2 bases short and J 2 bases short, with 9 bases between. The germline gives CDR1 SGHRS, CDR2 YFSETQ. The CDR3: CASSFGQATDTQYF. The CDR3 bases are TGCGCCAGCAGCTTTGGGCAGGCCACAGATACGCAGTATTTT.

This clonotype occurred many times. This chain uses TRBV12-3 or TRBV12-4 with TRBJ1-3; no reliable D call. Trimming removed 7 bases at V and 0 bases at J, with 10 bases between. The CDR3 sequence is 14 residues long. The CDR3: CASTAEGSGNTIYF. The CDR3 nucleotides are TGTGCCAGCACCGCAGAGGGCTCTGGAAACACCATATATTTT.

This chain links TRBV20-1 with TRBJ2-5; 8 bases fit TRBD2. From germline, CDR1 is DFQATT and CDR2 SNEGSKA (reference sequence). With V trimmed by 6 bases and J by 5 bases, 5 bases remained unmatched. CDR3 length equals 12 residues. For the CDR3, the DNA is TGCAGTGCAAAGCGGGAGACGGAGACCCAGTACTTC. Translation: CSAKRETETQYF.

This clonotype has at least ten counts. The rearrangement uses TRBV29-1 and TRBJ2-1, with a tentative D call TRBD1 (6 bases). Per the germline V gene, CDR1 is SQVTM and CDR2 is ANQGSEA. The CDR3 is 12 amino acids. The V end lost 6 bases, the J end lost 8 bases, and 14 bases lay between the germline ends. CDR3 DNA sequence: TGCAGCGTGATACAGGGTGTGGATGAGCAGTTCTTC. Translating gives CSVIQGVDEQFF.